This T cell receptor beta chain was recovered during a study of technical replicates of blood from a handful of donors. Profiled with immunoSEQ multiplex PCR; TCRdb holds only in-frame clones, not every one. The sample lists tens of thousands of clones, approximately 94% seen once, with 0.3% to 0.45% in the top ten. Germline V gene sequence: CDR1 LGHNT, CDR2 FRNRAP. The CDR3 is 16 residues long. V shed 4 bases, J shed 3 bases, and the junction held 10 bases outside the gene matches. The sequencing sample was made of T cells isolated from PBMCs. The TCR originated in a human donor in good health. The chain uses TRBV12-5 and TRBJ1-1, with 8 bases identical to TRBD1. The CDR3 spells CASGSTGGTVDTEAFF. The CDR3 region has the DNA TGTGCTAGTGGTTCAACAGGGGGTACAGTTGACACTGAAGCTTTCTTT.